Each of the 25 T cell receptor beta chains below was sequenced from the same sample in a study of T-cell memory formation after mild COVID-19. MiXCR was run by TCRdb on the 5' RACE reads, yielding one entry per CDR3 protein. The sample contains 380,000 or so distinct CDR3 sequences, 14% of which appear only once. The sample comprised PBMCs or a T cell subset sorted from them (not recorded which). These receptors all stem from a young man who had mild COVID-19 (a few samples of this study predate the infection). Cell type and time point are not known.

This clonotype was recorded only once. This rearrangement joins TRBV6-6 to TRBJ2-7; a weak D match, TRBD2 (5 bases). The V gene's germline CDR1 is MNHNY and CDR2 SVGAGI (reference sequence). The CDR3 sequence is 15 residues long. V gave up 4 bases and J gave up 0 bases, with 13 bases separating them. CDR3 loop: CASSSAQRSSYEQYF. For the CDR3, the DNA is TGTGCCAGCAGTTCGGCCCAGCGGAGCTCCTACGAGCAGTACTTC.

This chain connects TRBV6-2 or TRBV6-3 to TRBJ2-7, with D possibly being TRBD2 (5 bases). The CDR3 has 15 residues. CDR1 and CDR2 from the germline V gene are MNHEY and SVGEGT. V was clipped by 5 bases and J by 2 bases, with 16 bases between them. As DNA, the CDR3 is TGTGCCAGCAGTCGGGGAAGGAATCCTACCTACGAGCAGTACTTC. Translating gives CASSRGRNPTYEQYF.

To note about this clonotype: An end of the junction does not agree with germline; a read error may underlie this. V and J are TRBV7-2 and TRBJ2-2, with D tentatively TRBD2 (5 bases). CDR1 and CDR2 (germline): SGHTA, FQGNSA. The CDR3 covers 16 residues. The CDR3 spells CASSIAYYSNTGELFF. The DNA of the CDR3 is TGTGCCAGCAGCATAGCGTACTACTCGAACACCGGGGAGCTGTTTTTT.

This clonotype has only a few counts. V and J are TRBV12-3 or TRBV12-4 and TRBJ2-3, with 8 bases matching TRBD2. This CDR3 has 11 amino acids. Losses at the gene ends were 7 bases for V and 14 bases for J; bases not matched to a gene: 8. The DNA of the CDR3 is TGTGCCAGCACACTAGCGGTATCTCTGTATTTT. The encoded protein is CASTLAVSLYF.

CDR3 nucleotides: TGTGCCAGCAGCTTGACTAAGAAGGGCCAAGAGACCCAGTACTTC. Translation gives CASSLTKKGQETQYF. The chain joins TRBV5-4 to TRBJ2-5; no definite D call. The CDR3 has 15 residues. CDR1 is SGHNT, CDR2 YYREEE, per germline (reference sequence). V was shortened by 1 base and J by 1 base, with 11 bases between the two germline ends.

This clonotype was found many times. V is TRBV10-3 and J is TRBJ2-7; 8 bases fit TRBD1. V lost 3 bases, J lost 2 bases, and 21 bases stayed unmatched. The CDR3 loop spans 20 amino acids. Germline CDR1 reads ENHRY; CDR2 reads SYGVKD. Here the CDR3 reads CAISDPGDRRTSRSPYEQYF. The DNA of the CDR3 is TGTGCCATCAGTGATCCGGGGGACAGGCGTACTAGTAGAAGCCCCTACGAGCAGTACTTC.

This clonotype was seen only once. This chain links TRBV3-1 with TRBJ2-3; D uncertain. There are 13 residues in the CDR3. Trimming took off 1 base at V and 4 bases at J, with 6 bases between the two ends. Looked up from germline, CDR1 is LGHDT and CDR2 is YNNKEL (reference sequence). CDR3 bases: TGTGCCAGCAGCCAAGGGCAGCCAGATACGCAGTATTTT. Residues: CASSQGQPDTQYF.

The V gene is TRBV3-1, the J gene TRBJ1-1, with D tentatively TRBD1 (5 bases). This CDR3 is built from 12 residues. Germline V gives CDR1 LGHDT, CDR2 YNNKEL (reference sequence). V was shortened by 6 bases and J by 11 bases, with 16 bases between the two germline ends. The CDR3, as DNA: TGTGCCAGCAGTAACTACAGGTCTCCGGCTTTCTTT. This codes for CASSNYRSPAFF.

The gene calls are TRBV7-2 and TRBJ2-2, with TRBD1 matching 7 bases. Trimming at V came to 4 bases and at J to 0 bases, leaving 5 bases not matched to a gene. Germline V gene data show CDR1 as SGHTA and CDR2 as FQGNSA. The CDR3 is made up of 16 amino acids. DNA of the CDR3: TGTGCCAGCAGCTGGGGACAGTTCGCGAACACCGGGGAGCTGTTTTTT. It translates to CASSWGQFANTGELFF.

This clonotype came up many times. CDR3 amino acids: CASSLSGLAMTDTQYF. The CDR3 DNA is TGTGCCAGCAGTTTATCGGGACTAGCGATGACAGATACGCAGTATTTT. The chain links TRBV28 to TRBJ2-3; TRBD2 agrees at 10 bases. Germline CDR1 is MDHEN and CDR2 is SYDVKM. V was pared by 1 base and J by 3 bases, with 4 bases of the junction left unmatched. CDR3 size: 16 residues.

This chain uses TRBV20-1 with TRBJ2-1; 8 bases are a match to TRBD2. Germline trimming cut 6 bases from V and 11 bases from J; bases unmatched to any gene: 12. The CDR3 is 13 residues long. The germline V gene encodes CDR1 DFQATT and CDR2 SNEGSKA (reference sequence). The CDR3: CSAEGGGPGKQFF. The CDR3 DNA follows: TGCAGTGCAGAGGGCGGGGGGCCAGGCAAGCAGTTCTTC.

This clonotype was picked up a small number of times. This chain connects TRBV11-1 to TRBJ1-1, with 7 bases lining up with TRBD1. The V gene's germline CDR1 is SGHAT and CDR2 FQDESV (reference sequence). Trimming at V came to 5 bases and at J to 1 base, leaving 10 bases not matched to a gene. The CDR3 loop spans 16 amino acids. Here the CDR3 DNA reads TGTGCCAGCAGCGATGCGAGGGGGCTGGGGAACACTGAAGCTTTCTTT. It codes for CASSDARGLGNTEAFF.

V is TRBV9 and J is TRBJ2-7; D remains unclear. CDR3 length equals 12 residues. V lost 0 bases, J lost 3 bases, and 4 bases lay in between. The germline V gene encodes CDR1 SGDLS and CDR2 YYNGEE. The CDR3 DNA sequence: TGTGCCAGCAGCGTAGACGACTACGAGCAGTACTTC. Translating gives CASSVDDYEQYF.

Here the CDR3 DNA reads TGTGCCAGCAGCAAAGACAGGGGAGTTTGGTTCACTGAAGCTTTCTTT. It yields the protein CASSKDRGVWFTEAFF. This chain uses TRBV7-2 with TRBJ1-1; the match to TRBD1 covers 8 bases. There are 16 residues in the CDR3. Germline CDR1 and CDR2: SGHTA and FQGNSA. The V and J ends lost 5 bases and 4 bases, in that order; junction bases with no gene match: 12. Looking up the rest from reference TRBV7-2 and TRBJ1-1 gives the full variable domain: GAGVSQSPSNKVTEKGKDVELRCDPISGHTALYWYRQSLGQGLEFLIYFQGNSAPDKSGLPSDRFSAERTGGSVSTLTIQRTQQEDSAVYLCASSKDRGVWFTEAFFGQGTRLTVV.

With respect to this clonotype: A much larger clone sits a single nucleotide away, making a read error possible. This chain joins TRBV7-2 and TRBJ2-1, with 9 nucleotides matching TRBD1. With 3 bases clipped from V and 4 bases from J, the junction kept 4 bases outside the gene matches. This CDR3 has 15 amino acids. The germline V gene has CDR1 SGHTA and CDR2 FQGNSA. CDR3 sequence reads: CASSLPGQGYNEQFF. The CDR3, as DNA: TGTGCCAGCAGCTTGCCGGGACAGGGTTACAATGAGCAGTTCTTC. Full variable domain (rest looked up from reference TRBV7-2 and TRBJ2-1): GAGVSQSPSNKVTEKGKDVELRCDPISGHTALYWYRQSLGQGLEFLIYFQGNSAPDKSGLPSDRFSAERTGGSVSTLTIQRTQQEDSAVYLCASSLPGQGYNEQFFGPGTRLTVL.

This clonotype was seen more than once but under ten times. This chain links TRBV12-3 or TRBV12-4 with TRBJ1-1, with TRBD1 matching 8 bases. The trim removed 5 bases at V and 11 bases at J, leaving 4 bases unmatched. The CDR3 sequence is 11 residues long. The CDR3 spells CASSADRVAFF. CDR3 sequence (DNA): TGTGCCAGCAGTGCGGACAGGGTGGCTTTCTTT.

This clonotype was detected a few times. The J gene is TRBJ2-1, the V gene TRBV7-9, with D maybe TRBD2 (5 bases). The CDR3 sequence is 11 residues long. Germline V gene lookup returns CDR1 SEHNR and CDR2 FQNEAQ (reference sequence). Trimming took off 5 bases at V and 9 bases at J, with 8 bases between the two ends. The CDR3 loop is CASSPRGEQFF. CDR3 DNA sequence: TGTGCCAGCAGCCCCCGGGGTGAGCAGTTCTTC.

DNA of the CDR3: TGTGCCTGGAGTTTGCCAGGGGGCCGGGAATGGGAGCAGTTCTTC. This encodes CAWSLPGGREWEQFF. The chain recombines TRBV30 with TRBJ2-1; 8 bases align to TRBD1. V trimming: 2 bases; J trimming: 10 bases; junction bases outside the gene matches: 13. The CDR3 has 15 residues. Per the germline V gene, CDR1 is GTSNPN and CDR2 is SVGIG (reference sequence).

Only a few counts were recorded for this clonotype. The gene calls are TRBV7-8 and TRBJ2-3; 11 bases match TRBD2. Germline CDR1 is SGHVS and CDR2 is FQNEAQ. The CDR3 extends over 15 amino acids. V lost 5 bases to trimming and J lost 5 bases; unmatched junction nucleotides: 6. CDR3 amino acids: CASSATGTSGDTQYF. The CDR3, as DNA: TGTGCCAGCAGCGCTACCGGGACTAGCGGAGATACGCAGTATTTT.

In this sample, this clonotype turned up many times. The V and J genes are TRBV6-5 and TRBJ2-5; D is perhaps TRBD1 or TRBD2 (5 bases each). Trimming pared 0 bases from V and 9 bases from J, leaving 20 bases between. Germline V gives CDR1 MNHEY, CDR2 SVGAGI. CDR3 length: 16 residues. Here the CDR3 reads CASSYSSPGPRSAQYF. CDR3 nucleotide sequence: TGTGCCAGCAGTTACTCGAGCCCGGGGCCCCGAAGCGCCCAGTACTTC.

The sample holds a few counts of this clonotype. The chain employs TRBV7-2 and TRBJ2-4; 8 bases fit TRBD2. Trimming at V came to 2 bases and at J to 7 bases, leaving 7 bases not matched to a gene. Germline loops: CDR1 SGHTA, CDR2 FQGNSA. There are 15 residues in the CDR3. CDR3 residues: CASSLTGGADNIQYF. For the CDR3, the DNA is TGTGCCAGCAGCTTAACCGGGGGGGCCGATAACATTCAGTACTTC.

The chain recombines TRBV7-9 with TRBJ1-6; 9 nucleotides match TRBD1. Trimming took 5 bases from V and 9 from J; bases not matched to a gene: 5. Germline CDR1 and CDR2: SEHNR and FQNEAQ (reference sequence). The CDR3 extends over 14 amino acids. CDR3 in amino acids: CASSPRQGGSPLHF. For the CDR3, the DNA is TGTGCCAGCAGCCCGCGACAGGGGGGTTCACCCCTCCACTTT.

The chain combines TRBV7-9 with TRBJ1-2, with D unresolved. With 5 bases removed from V and 3 bases from J, the gap between germline ends came to 19 bases. There are 16 residues in the CDR3. Germline assignment: CDR1 SEHNR and CDR2 FQNEAQ (reference sequence). The CDR3 region is CASSPVTPAAHYGYTF. The CDR3 nucleotides read TGTGCCAGCAGCCCAGTTACCCCGGCAGCTCACTATGGCTACACCTTC.

This clonotype was found a few times. Written as DNA, the CDR3 is TGTGCCAGTAGCTTTGGTGCGGGGGATCAGCCCCAGCATTTT. This gives the protein CASSFGAGDQPQHF. The V gene is TRBV19, the J gene TRBJ1-5; possible D gene TRBD1, 5 bases. The CDR3 extends over 14 amino acids. Trimming removed 6 bases at V and 5 bases at J, with 14 bases between. The germline gives CDR1 LNHDA, CDR2 SQIVND (reference sequence).

This clonotype was counted at least ten times. V gene TRBV5-1 combines with J gene TRBJ2-2, with no clear D. The germline gives CDR1 SGHRS, CDR2 YFSETQ. Between the trimmed V and J ends, which lost 1 base and 4 bases, there was a span of 8 bases. The CDR3 loop spans 14 amino acids. Here the CDR3 reads CASSLFLSTGELFF. Written as DNA, the CDR3 is TGCGCCAGCAGCTTGTTCCTGTCCACCGGGGAGCTGTTTTTT. Filled out from reference TRBV5-1 and TRBJ2-2, the complete variable domain reads KAGVTQTPRYLIKTRGQQVTLSCSPISGHRSVSWYQQTPGQGLQFLFEYFSETQRNKGNFPGRFSGRQFSNSRSEMNVSTLELGDSALYLCASSLFLSTGELFFGEGSRLTVL.